This T cell receptor (beta chain) was recovered during a study of regulatory T cells in long-lasting Graves disease. At the level of the study: Newly diagnosed Graves' patients took antithyroid drugs under 3 months. Study results and caveats: Persistent disease was characterized by preferential usage of TRBV28, TRBJ1-2 and TRBJ2-5. Small sample size may have lowered accuracy.

Arm-PCR with iRepertoire HTBI primers amplified the CDR3 regions for these TCR beta libraries. MiXCR was run by TCRdb on the multiplex PCR reads, yielding one entry per CDR3 protein. The data show 200,000 to 250,000 distinct CDR3 sequences, around 19% seen once. At least ten counts were recorded for this clonotype. Its antigen is unidentified. The time point denotes: newly diagnosed GD, antithyroid drugs for less than 3 months. RNA extracted from PBMCs served as the sequencing template. V was pared by 3 bases and J by 6 bases, with 12 bases of the junction left unmatched. The germline V gene encodes CDR1 LGHNA and CDR2 YNFKEQ. This CDR3 has 16 residues.

This material consisted of peripheral blood mononuclear cells (PBMCs), taken at new diagnosis, from a patient treated with antithyroid drugs. The clonotype was recovered from a female donor with Graves disease. This rearrangement joins TRBV4-2 to TRBJ2-7; TRBD2 matches 9 bases. The CDR3 DNA is TGTGCCAGCAGCCAGGCAAAAGGGACTAGCTTCGGCGAGCAGTACTTC. It specifies CASSQAKGTSFGEQYF.